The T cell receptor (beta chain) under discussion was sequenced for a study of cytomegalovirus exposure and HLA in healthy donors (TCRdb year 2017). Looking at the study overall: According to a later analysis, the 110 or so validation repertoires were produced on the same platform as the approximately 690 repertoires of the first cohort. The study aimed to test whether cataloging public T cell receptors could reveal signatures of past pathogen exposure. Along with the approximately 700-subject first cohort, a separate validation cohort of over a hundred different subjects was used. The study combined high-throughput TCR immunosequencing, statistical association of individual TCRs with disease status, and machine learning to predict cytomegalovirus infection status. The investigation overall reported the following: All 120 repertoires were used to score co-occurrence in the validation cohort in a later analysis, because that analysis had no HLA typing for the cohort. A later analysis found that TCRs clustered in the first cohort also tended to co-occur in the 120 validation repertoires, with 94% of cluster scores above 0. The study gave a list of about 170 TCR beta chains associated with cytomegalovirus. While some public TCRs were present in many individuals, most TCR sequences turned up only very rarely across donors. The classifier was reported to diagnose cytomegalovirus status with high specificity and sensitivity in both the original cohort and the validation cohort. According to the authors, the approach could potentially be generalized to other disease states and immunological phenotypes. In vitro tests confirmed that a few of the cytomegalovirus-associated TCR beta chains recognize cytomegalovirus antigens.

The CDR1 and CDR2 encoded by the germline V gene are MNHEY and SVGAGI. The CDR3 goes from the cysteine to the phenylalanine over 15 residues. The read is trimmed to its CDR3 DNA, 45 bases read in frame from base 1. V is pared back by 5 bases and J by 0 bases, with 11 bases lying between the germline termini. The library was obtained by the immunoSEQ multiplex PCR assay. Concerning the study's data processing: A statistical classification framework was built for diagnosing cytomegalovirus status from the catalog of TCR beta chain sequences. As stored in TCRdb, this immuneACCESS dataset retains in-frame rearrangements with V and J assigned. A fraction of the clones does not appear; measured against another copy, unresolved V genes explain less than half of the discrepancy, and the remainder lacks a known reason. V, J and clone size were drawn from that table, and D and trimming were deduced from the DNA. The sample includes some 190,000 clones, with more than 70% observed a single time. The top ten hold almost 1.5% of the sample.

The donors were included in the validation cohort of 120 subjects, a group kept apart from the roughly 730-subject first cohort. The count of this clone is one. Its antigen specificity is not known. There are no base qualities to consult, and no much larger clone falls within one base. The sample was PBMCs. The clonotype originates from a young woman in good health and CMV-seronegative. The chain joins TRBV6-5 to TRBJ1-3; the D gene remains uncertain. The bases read TGTGCCAGCAGTGGGTTCTGGGCCTCTGGAAACACCATATATTTT. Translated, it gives CASSGFWASGNTIYF.